This T cell receptor beta chain is from a study of Graves' ophthalmopathy and Graves' hyperthyroidism. Germline-derived CDR1 and CDR2 are LNHDA and SQIVND (reference sequence). Trimming pared 6 bases from V and 4 bases from J, leaving 24 bases between. This CDR3 comprises 17 residues. Investigators amplified TCR beta CDR3 regions from RNA transcripts. In the first round, RT-PCR was carried out with HTBI primers, and a multiplex PCR formed the second round. In TCRdb, the multiplex PCR reads were re-called with MiXCR into one record per CDR3 protein. The profile covers under 200,000 distinct CDR3 sequences, with 30% to 45% appearing a single time and 5.8% taken by the ten largest.

The origin of this receptor is a woman aged 40 to 55 with Graves' ophthalmopathy. Input material: peripheral blood. The genes are TRBV19 and TRBJ1-1, with D maybe TRBD1 (6 bases). The DNA of the CDR3 is TGTGCCAGTAGAGCCCTTCCAGGGGAGATGGGGAGCACTGAAGCTTTCTTT. It specifies CASRALPGEMGSTEAFF.